These 21 T cell receptor beta chains were sequenced from one sample in a study of T cell changes during pregnancy in multiple sclerosis. Here immunoSEQ multiplex PCR was the method, and the copy in TCRdb shows in-frame clones only, minus some. This repertoire shows approximately 85,000 clones, 80% to 95% found once; its top ten account for more than 2%. Sequenced here: peripheral blood, sampled in the first trimester of pregnancy. Receptor source: a female donor with multiple sclerosis, enrolled in a pregnancy study.

This chain uses TRBV6-5 with TRBJ1-6; D is possibly TRBD1 (6 bases). The V end was cut by 0 bases, the J end by 6 bases, with 9 bases between. CDR3 length: 15 amino acids. Germline assignment: CDR1 MNHEY and CDR2 SVGAGI. Here the CDR3 DNA reads TGTGCCAGCAGTTACTCGGGGGGGCCTAATTCACCCCTCCACTTT. Translated: CASSYSGGPNSPLHF.

A single count supports this clone. The chain recombines TRBV4-1 with TRBJ1-6; D not certain. V was cut by 4 bases and J by 11 bases, with 18 bases left in between. The CDR3 is 15 residues long. Germline V gives CDR1 MGHRA, CDR2 YSYEKL. Written as DNA, the CDR3 is TGCGCCAGCAGCCTAACTAGGTCGCTAAGAGCACCCCTCCACTTT. Amino acids: CASSLTRSLRAPLHF.

This rearrangement joins TRBV13 to TRBJ1-3; 8 nucleotides match TRBD1. The CDR3 has 15 residues. The germline V gene encodes CDR1 PRHDT and CDR2 FYEKMQ (reference sequence). The J segment lost 1 base and the V segment lost 4 bases, leaving 3 bases of the junction unmatched. The CDR3 nucleotides are TGTGCCAGCAGCTCCAGGGGGCCGTCTGGAAACACCATATATTTT. Its protein product is CASSSRGPSGNTIYF.

This chain links TRBV9 with TRBJ2-1, with D perhaps TRBD2 (6 bases). Germline assignment: CDR1 SGDLS and CDR2 YYNGEE. This CDR3 has 14 residues. The ends were cut back, 2 bases at V and 5 bases at J, with 11 bases in the middle. The CDR3 DNA sequence: TGTGCCAGCAGCGTTAGCGGTCAGGACAATGAGCAGTTCTTC. Amino acids: CASSVSGQDNEQFF. The whole variable domain, filled in from reference TRBV9 and TRBJ2-1, reads DSGVTQTPKHLITATGQRVTLRCSPRSGDLSVYWYQQSLDQGLQFLIQYYNGEERAKGNILERFSAQQFPDLHSELNLSSLELGDSALYFCASSVSGQDNEQFFGPGTRLTVL.

This chain links TRBV5-4 with TRBJ2-5; the match to TRBD2 covers 7 bases. Trimming cost V 4 bases and J 4 bases; bases outside gene matches: 13. CDR3 size: 16 residues. The germline V gene has CDR1 SGHNT and CDR2 YYREEE (reference sequence). In DNA form, the CDR3 reads TGTGCCAGCAGCCGAGAAATACCCGGGACTATAGAGACCCAGTACTTC. It specifies CASSREIPGTIETQYF. The full variable domain, completed using reference TRBV5-4 and TRBJ2-5, is ETGVTQSPTHLIKTRGQQVTLRCSSQSGHNTVSWYQQALGQGPQFIFQYYREEENGRGNFPPRFSGLQFPNYSSELNVNALELDDSALYLCASSREIPGTIETQYFGPGTRLLVL.

In this sample, this clone turned up once. The genes are TRBV5-1 and TRBJ2-7, with a possible D match to TRBD2 (5 bases). The CDR3 extends over 15 amino acids. Trimming shortened V by 0 bases and J by 2 bases, and 12 bases separated the two germline ends. Germline V gene lookup returns CDR1 SGHRS and CDR2 YFSETQ. CDR3 bases: TGCGCCAGCAGCTTGGTTGCGGGTGCCCCCTACGAGCAGTACTTC. It is translated as CASSLVAGAPYEQYF.

In DNA, the CDR3 is TGTGCCATCAGCCCCAACGGGGGGGGCCCCTACAATGAGCAGTTCTTC. Protein: CAISPNGGGPYNEQFF. The chain combines TRBV10-3 with TRBJ2-1, with 8 bases lining up with TRBD2. The CDR3 sequence is 16 residues long. V lost 6 bases to trimming and J lost 2 bases; unmatched junction nucleotides: 9. Germline CDR1 ENHRY, CDR2 SYGVKD.

This chain uses TRBV4-3 with TRBJ2-7, with 7 bases identical to TRBD1. Germline trimming cut 2 bases from V and 6 bases from J; bases unmatched to any gene: 4. The CDR3 has 13 residues. Germline assignment: CDR1 LGHNA and CDR2 YSLEER. CDR3 amino acids: CASSQPGQPEQYF. The CDR3 region has the DNA TGCGCCAGCAGCCAACCGGGACAGCCCGAGCAGTACTTC.

The chain employs TRBV27 and TRBJ1-2; D might be TRBD1 (5 bases). Germline V gives CDR1 MNHEY, CDR2 SMNVEV (reference sequence). The V end was cut by 3 bases, the J end by 1 base, with 12 bases between. This CDR3 is 15 amino acids long. In DNA, the CDR3 is TGTGCCAGCAGTTTTGGAGGGGCGTATAACTATGGCTACACCTTC. It is translated as CASSFGGAYNYGYTF.

The chain joins TRBV27 to TRBJ2-3; D is possibly TRBD2 (7 bases). Germline V gene sequence: CDR1 MNHEY, CDR2 SMNVEV (reference sequence). The CDR3 has 18 residues. V was clipped by 2 bases and J by 8 bases, with 26 bases between them. CDR3 bases: TGTGCCAGCAGTTTAAAGCGGGGCCAGGGTACGGGACATGGTACGCAGTATTTT. Translating it yields CASSLKRGQGTGHGTQYF.

The J gene is TRBJ1-5, the V gene TRBV6-5; no reliable D call. Per germline, CDR1 MNHEY and CDR2 SVGAGI. The CDR3 is 14 residues long. V lost 7 bases to trimming and J lost 1 base, with 11 bases between them. In DNA form, the CDR3 reads TGTGCCAGCAAAGCCCCCGGGAGCAATCAGCCCCAGCATTTT. Translation gives CASKAPGSNQPQHF.

The rearrangement joins TRBV14 to TRBJ1-2; possible D gene TRBD1, 6 bases. V was trimmed by 4 bases and J by 5 bases, leaving 11 bases between them. This CDR3 has 13 residues. Per the germline V gene, CDR1 is SGHDN and CDR2 is FVKESK. In DNA form, the CDR3 reads TGTGCCAGCAGCCGGGACACCTTATATGGCTACACCTTC. Translation: CASSRDTLYGYTF.

This clone was counted a single time. The chain combines TRBV7-6 with TRBJ2-1; the D gene is possibly TRBD1 (6 bases). Germline V CDR1 and CDR2: SGHVS, FNYEAQ. Trimming cost V 3 bases and J 6 bases, with 21 bases left between them. CDR3 length equals 17 residues. The CDR3 here is CASSFQISPGHTNEQFF. The CDR3 DNA is TGTGCCAGCAGCTTCCAAATCTCACCGGGACACACCAATGAGCAGTTCTTC.

This sequence joins TRBV28 and TRBJ2-7; TRBD2 agrees at 9 bases. Trimming cost V 5 bases and J 4 bases; bases outside gene matches: 9. Germline loops: CDR1 MDHEN, CDR2 SYDVKM. The CDR3 loop spans 15 amino acids. The CDR3 here is CASSRVAGEGYEQYF. The CDR3, as DNA: TGTGCCAGCAGTCGGGTAGCGGGGGAAGGTTACGAGCAGTACTTC.

The gene calls are TRBV4-3 and TRBJ1-6; D unresolved. V was clipped by 4 bases and J by 10 bases, with 14 bases between them. The CDR3 is made up of 14 amino acids. Germline values: CDR1 LGHNA, CDR2 YSLEER. The CDR3 nucleotides are TGCGCCAGCAGCCCCGGCGTGGGCCCGTCACCCCTCCACTTT. It specifies CASSPGVGPSPLHF.

V is TRBV7-2 and J is TRBJ2-7; 11 bases match TRBD2. Germline V CDR1 and CDR2: SGHTA, FQGNSA. The J segment lost 4 bases and the V segment lost 1 base, leaving 6 bases of the junction unmatched. There are 16 residues in the CDR3. The CDR3 is CASSLEVSGGAYEQYF. In DNA, the CDR3 is TGTGCCAGCAGCTTAGAGGTTAGCGGGGGGGCTTACGAGCAGTACTTC.

Concerning this clone itself: One junction end disagrees with the germline gene, perhaps due to a read error. V is TRBV7-7 and J is TRBJ2-7; 11 nucleotides line up with TRBD2. This CDR3 is built from 15 residues. The germline V gene encodes CDR1 SSHAT and CDR2 FNYEAQ (reference sequence). DNA of the CDR3: TGTGCTAGCAGCCACCCGACTAGCGGGGACTACGAGCAGTACTTC. It codes for CASSHPTSGDYEQYF.

In this sample, this clone turned up once. The chain carries TRBV5-1 and TRBJ2-5, with 11 bases lining up with TRBD2. CDR1 is SGHRS and CDR2 is YFSETQ in the germline V gene. The CDR3 runs to 16 residues. Losses at the gene ends were 0 bases for V and 4 bases for J; bases not matched to a gene: 5. Here the CDR3 DNA reads TGCGCCAGCAGCTTGGGTAGCGGGGGGGCCGGAGAGACCCAGTACTTC. Protein product: CASSLGSGGAGETQYF. The variable domain in full, with the rest retrieved from reference TRBV5-1 and TRBJ2-5, is KAGVTQTPRYLIKTRGQQVTLSCSPISGHRSVSWYQQTPGQGLQFLFEYFSETQRNKGNFPGRFSGRQFSNSRSEMNVSTLELGDSALYLCASSLGSGGAGETQYFGPGTRLLVL.

In DNA, the CDR3 is TGTGCCAGCAGTTACCGGGGATCTGAAGCTTTCTTT. It codes for CASSYRGSEAFF. The rearrangement joins TRBV6-5 to TRBJ1-1; no reliable D call. CDR3 length: 12 residues. Trimming stripped 2 bases from V and 6 bases from J, with 7 bases between. The germline CDR1 and CDR2 sequences are MNHEY and SVGAGI.

The rearrangement links TRBV6-5 to TRBJ2-7; possibly TRBD2 for D (5 bases). Germline CDR1 reads MNHEY; CDR2 reads SVGAGI. The V gene lost 3 bases and the J gene lost 0 bases, with 9 bases spanning the gap. The CDR3 spans 14 residues. The CDR3 DNA sequence: TGTGCCAGCAGTTATTACAGCGGCTCCTACGAGCAGTACTTC. It translates to CASSYYSGSYEQYF.

V gene TRBV7-2 combines with J gene TRBJ1-2, with TRBD1 matching 7 bases. The germline CDR1 and CDR2 sequences are SGHTA and FQGNSA. The CDR3 contains 14 residues. Trimming cost V 3 bases and J 6 bases; bases outside gene matches: 7. Written as DNA, the CDR3 is TGTGCCAGCAGCTTTGACCAGGGGGACCATGGCTACACCTTC. Amino acids: CASSFDQGDHGYTF.